This is a list of T cell receptor beta chains from one sample in a study of blood T cell repertoires in COVID-19. The repertoire was sequenced with immunoSEQ multiplex PCR; TCRdb's copy has only in-frame clones and lacks some. There are 450,000 to 600,000 clones in the sample; around 90% occur only once, and around 0.7% lies in the top ten. The sample comprised PBMCs or T cells enriched from blood (not recorded which). These TCRs come from a woman younger than 30 who had recovered from COVID-19. The CDR3 runs from the conserved cysteine through the conserved F or W. Each record gives: J gene, D gene, clone size, V gene, CDR3 DNA, CDR3 protein. A D gene is named only where the DNA matches it firmly. Part of the rows lack a size; the others show once, few, many or a class for expanded clones.

j_gene: TRBJ1-2
d_gene: -
abundance: -
v_gene: TRBV9
CDR3nt: TGTGCCAGCAGCGTCGGAGTCGCCTATGGCTACACCTTC
CDR3aa: CASSVGVAYGYTF

j_gene: TRBJ2-1
d_gene: -
abundance: once
v_gene: TRBV5-1
CDR3nt: TGCGCCAGCAGCCCGACTAGAAATGAGCAGTTCTTC
CDR3aa: CASSPTRNEQFF

j_gene: TRBJ2-3
d_gene: -
abundance: -
v_gene: TRBV5-1
CDR3nt: TGCGCCAGCAGCCCCCTCCCGACGGGTAGGACAGATACGCAGTATTTT
CDR3aa: CASSPLPTGRTDTQYF

j_gene: TRBJ2-5
d_gene: TRBD1
abundance: -
v_gene: TRBV2
CDR3nt: TGTGCCAGCAGGAGAGGGACAGAGCAAGAGACCCAGTACTTC
CDR3aa: CASRRGTEQETQYF

j_gene: TRBJ1-1
d_gene: -
abundance: -
v_gene: TRBV27
CDR3nt: TGTGCCAGCAGGGCACCCGGACAAAAAGCTTTCTTT
CDR3aa: CASRAPGQKAFF

j_gene: TRBJ1-2
d_gene: -
abundance: -
v_gene: TRBV20-1
CDR3nt: TGCAGTGCTAGTGAGCCAGGGGTCAATTATGGCTACACCTTC
CDR3aa: CSASEPGVNYGYTF

j_gene: TRBJ1-2
d_gene: -
abundance: -
v_gene: TRBV12-3/TRBV12-4
CDR3nt: TGTGCCAGCAGTCAAGGACAGACTTATGGCTACACCTTC
CDR3aa: CASSQGQTYGYTF

j_gene: TRBJ1-1
d_gene: -
abundance: -
v_gene: TRBV19
CDR3nt: TGTGCCAGTAGTCGCCAGGGCGACACTGAAGCTTTCTTT
CDR3aa: CASSRQGDTEAFF

j_gene: TRBJ2-2
d_gene: -
abundance: -
v_gene: TRBV2
CDR3nt: TGTGCCAGCAGTGATAGGCGGGGGCCTTATCCGGAGCTGTTTTTT
CDR3aa: CASSDRRGPYPELFF

j_gene: TRBJ2-2
d_gene: TRBD2
abundance: -
v_gene: TRBV10-1
CDR3nt: TGCGCCAGCAGTCCGGGACTAGCGGGGGGTCGAGGAACGAACACCGGGGAGCTGTTTTTT
CDR3aa: CASSPGLAGGRGTNTGELFF

j_gene: TRBJ1-6
d_gene: -
abundance: -
v_gene: TRBV7-2
CDR3nt: TGTGCCAGCACGGCGGGGGGTTTAAATAATTCACCCCTCCACTTT
CDR3aa: CASTAGGLNNSPLHF

j_gene: TRBJ2-2
d_gene: TRBD2
abundance: -
v_gene: TRBV9
CDR3nt: TGTGCCAGCAGCGTAGTGGCTAGCGGGGGGGTAAACACCGGGGAGCTGTTTTTT
CDR3aa: CASSVVASGGVNTGELFF

j_gene: TRBJ1-3
d_gene: -
abundance: -
v_gene: TRBV11-2
CDR3nt: TGTGCCAGCAGCACGACGACTACGGGCTCTGGAAACACCATATATTTT
CDR3aa: CASSTTTTGSGNTIYF

j_gene: TRBJ2-5
d_gene: -
abundance: once
v_gene: TRBV5-1
CDR3nt: TGCGCCAGCAGGGGGCATCCGCAAGAGACCCAGTACTTC
CDR3aa: CASRGHPQETQYF

j_gene: TRBJ1-2
d_gene: TRBD1
abundance: -
v_gene: TRBV5-1
CDR3nt: TGCGCCAGCAGATCCTCACTTACAGGGGATGATGGCTACACCTTC
CDR3aa: CASRSSLTGDDGYTF

j_gene: TRBJ1-2
d_gene: TRBD1
abundance: -
v_gene: TRBV10-3
CDR3nt: TGTGCCATCAGTGTGGAGGGGGCCAACTATGGCTACACCTTC
CDR3aa: CAISVEGANYGYTF

j_gene: TRBJ2-2
d_gene: -
abundance: -
v_gene: TRBV4-1
CDR3nt: TGCGCCAGCAGCCAAGAGGCGGGGGCAGGGGAGGGCGGGGAGCTGTTTTTT
CDR3aa: CASSQEAGAGEGGELFF

j_gene: TRBJ2-3
d_gene: TRBD2
abundance: -
v_gene: TRBV2
CDR3nt: TGTGCCAGCATGACTGCGGCGGGGAGGGGCACAGATACGCAGTATTTT
CDR3aa: CASMTAAGRGTDTQYF

j_gene: TRBJ1-3
d_gene: -
abundance: -
v_gene: TRBV30
CDR3nt: TGTGCCTGGAGAGGGGGGGCTGGAAACACCATATATTTT
CDR3aa: CAWRGGAGNTIYF

j_gene: TRBJ2-5
d_gene: -
abundance: -
v_gene: TRBV5-1
CDR3nt: TGCGCCAGCAGCTTGGTCGGCTGGGCACCCCAAGAGACCCAGTACTTC
CDR3aa: CASSLVGWAPQETQYF

j_gene: TRBJ2-1
d_gene: -
abundance: -
v_gene: TRBV3-1/TRBV3-2
CDR3nt: TGTGCCAGCAGCAGGACAGTTTTGAGCAATGAGCAGTTCTTC
CDR3aa: CASSRTVLSNEQFF

j_gene: TRBJ1-1
d_gene: TRBD1
abundance: -
v_gene: TRBV5-1
CDR3nt: TGCGCCAGCAGCCTCCAGGGGGTCTCTGAAGCTTTCTTT
CDR3aa: CASSLQGVSEAFF

j_gene: TRBJ1-4
d_gene: -
abundance: -
v_gene: TRBV10-1
CDR3nt: TGCGCCAGCAGTGAAGGGGATGAAAAACTGTTTTTT
CDR3aa: CASSEGDEKLFF

j_gene: TRBJ1-2
d_gene: -
abundance: -
v_gene: TRBV7-9
CDR3nt: TGTGCCAGCAGCCTTGGGTCGGCGGGGGCCCCCACGGGCTACACCTTC
CDR3aa: CASSLGSAGAPTGYTF

j_gene: TRBJ2-1
d_gene: TRBD2
abundance: -
v_gene: TRBV10-1
CDR3nt: TGCGCCAGCAGTGATCCTGGACTAGCGGTCAATGAGCAGTTCTTC
CDR3aa: CASSDPGLAVNEQFF

j_gene: TRBJ1-1
d_gene: TRBD1
abundance: -
v_gene: TRBV30
CDR3nt: TGTGCCTGGAGTGTGACTGGACAGGCACTGAACACTGAAGCTTTCTTT
CDR3aa: CAWSVTGQALNTEAFF

j_gene: TRBJ2-1
d_gene: -
abundance: -
v_gene: TRBV19
CDR3nt: TGTGCCAGTAGTAATGAGGAGGGAGGCTACAATGAGCAGTTCTTC
CDR3aa: CASSNEEGGYNEQFF

j_gene: TRBJ2-3
d_gene: TRBD1
abundance: -
v_gene: TRBV2
CDR3nt: TGTGCCAGCAGTGATCGGGGGACAGGTACGCAGTATTTT
CDR3aa: CASSDRGTGTQYF

j_gene: TRBJ1-2
d_gene: -
abundance: -
v_gene: TRBV4-1
CDR3nt: TGCGCCAGCAGCCATAAGCCGGACAGTCCAAACTATGGCTACACCTTC
CDR3aa: CASSHKPDSPNYGYTF

j_gene: TRBJ2-7
d_gene: TRBD2
abundance: -
v_gene: TRBV7-9
CDR3nt: TGTGCCAGCAGCCCCCCAAGACTAGCATCCTACGAGCAGTACTTC
CDR3aa: CASSPPRLASYEQYF

j_gene: TRBJ1-2
d_gene: TRBD1
abundance: -
v_gene: TRBV27
CDR3nt: TGTGCCAGCAGTTCCCGGGACAGGGGTAACTATGGCTACACCTTC
CDR3aa: CASSSRDRGNYGYTF

j_gene: TRBJ1-2
d_gene: -
abundance: -
v_gene: TRBV28
CDR3nt: TGTGCCAGCAGTGCCGACAGGAACTATGGCTACACCTTC
CDR3aa: CASSADRNYGYTF

j_gene: TRBJ1-1
d_gene: TRBD1
abundance: -
v_gene: TRBV6-5
CDR3nt: TGTGCCAGCAGTCCTGACAGGGGGACTGAAGCTTTCTTT
CDR3aa: CASSPDRGTEAFF

j_gene: TRBJ2-3
d_gene: -
abundance: -
v_gene: TRBV14
CDR3nt: TGTGCCAGCAGCCCGAGACAGGACACAGATACGCAGTATTTT
CDR3aa: CASSPRQDTDTQYF

j_gene: TRBJ1-2
d_gene: -
abundance: -
v_gene: TRBV30
CDR3nt: TGTGCCTGGAGAGGCGACAGCGTCCGCTATGGCTACACCTTC
CDR3aa: CAWRGDSVRYGYTF

j_gene: TRBJ1-2
d_gene: -
abundance: -
v_gene: TRBV6-1
CDR3nt: TGTGCCAGCAGTGAAACAGGGAGCCGCTACACCTTC
CDR3aa: CASSETGSRYTF

j_gene: TRBJ1-2
d_gene: -
abundance: -
v_gene: TRBV28
CDR3nt: TGTGCCAGCAGCCCTGGGGGCGGGGGCGGAGAGGATGGCTACACCTTC
CDR3aa: CASSPGGGGGEDGYTF

j_gene: TRBJ1-1
d_gene: -
abundance: -
v_gene: TRBV2
CDR3nt: TGTGCCAGCAGGAGGGGGATGAACACTGAAGCTTTCTTT
CDR3aa: CASRRGMNTEAFF

j_gene: TRBJ1-6
d_gene: -
abundance: -
v_gene: TRBV7-9
CDR3nt: TGTGCCAGCAGCTTAATAGGGGCGAAGTGGGATTCACCCCTCCACTTT
CDR3aa: CASSLIGAKWDSPLHF

j_gene: TRBJ1-2
d_gene: -
abundance: once
v_gene: TRBV6-1
CDR3nt: TGTGCCAGCAGTGAGTCGGTAGGGACACGTGGCTACACCTTC
CDR3aa: CASSESVGTRGYTF

j_gene: TRBJ1-5
d_gene: -
abundance: -
v_gene: TRBV6-5
CDR3nt: TGTGCCACTGGTCGCGGGGTTGATAGCAATCAGCCCCAGCATTTT
CDR3aa: CATGRGVDSNQPQHF

j_gene: TRBJ2-1
d_gene: TRBD2
abundance: -
v_gene: TRBV7-9
CDR3nt: TGTGCCAGCAGCTTAAACTATGGGGCGGGGGAGTACAATGAGCAGTTCTTC
CDR3aa: CASSLNYGAGEYNEQFF

j_gene: TRBJ2-3
d_gene: TRBD2
abundance: -
v_gene: TRBV5-1
CDR3nt: TGCGCCAGCTCTAGCGGGGAACGCACAGATACGCAGTATTTT
CDR3aa: CASSSGERTDTQYF

j_gene: TRBJ2-1
d_gene: TRBD2
abundance: -
v_gene: TRBV7-2
CDR3nt: TGTGCCAGCAGCTTTAGCGGGGGGAACAATGAGCAGTTCTTC
CDR3aa: CASSFSGGNNEQFF

j_gene: TRBJ1-5
d_gene: -
abundance: -
v_gene: TRBV5-1
CDR3nt: TGCGCCAGCAGCTTGACGGGGATGGGCAATCAGCCCCAGCATTTT
CDR3aa: CASSLTGMGNQPQHF

j_gene: TRBJ2-4
d_gene: TRBD1
abundance: -
v_gene: TRBV27
CDR3nt: TGTGCCAGCAGTCCGGGACAGGGGGCGATAGCCAAAAACATTCAGTACTTC
CDR3aa: CASSPGQGAIAKNIQYF

j_gene: TRBJ2-7
d_gene: TRBD1
abundance: -
v_gene: TRBV25-1
CDR3nt: TGTGCCAGCAGTGACGGTCAGGGGGCGAGCCACGAGCAGTACTTC
CDR3aa: CASSDGQGASHEQYF

j_gene: TRBJ2-3
d_gene: -
abundance: -
v_gene: TRBV5-3
CDR3nt: TGTGCCAGAAGCGCGCGGGACCTCCGGGCAGATACGCAGTATTTT
CDR3aa: CARSARDLRADTQYF